This T cell receptor beta chain was captured by sequencing in a study of blood T cell repertoires in COVID-19. About the study: Whether acute or convalescent, the COVID-19 samples came from the United States, Italy and Spain. Sample material is recorded as cDNA or gDNA derived from T cells, B-cell-depleted T cells, or PBMCs.

CDR1 is KGHSH, CDR2 LQKENI, per germline. The CDR3 spans 14 residues. The junction had 7 bases not matched to a gene; V was cut back by 6 bases and J by 3 bases. Clones were sequenced by immunoSEQ multiplex PCR, and TCRdb holds only the in-frame ones, with some missing. The repertoire holds approximately 340,000 clones, with about 86% as singletons. This clone was picked up a small number of times. This sequence joins TRBV18 and TRBJ1-1; 7 bases are shared with TRBD1. Input material: peripheral blood. The receptor was isolated from a man aged 30 to 39 with active or convalescent COVID-19. This CDR3 reads CASSHRQGDTEAFF. DNA for the CDR3: TGTGCCAGCTCTCACAGACAGGGAGACACTGAAGCTTTCTTT. Drawing the rest from reference TRBV18 and TRBJ1-1, the complete variable domain is NAGVMQNPRHLVRRRGQEARLRCSPMKGHSHVYWYRQLPEEGLKFMVYLQKENIIDESGMPKERFSAEFPKEGPSILRIQQVVRGDSAAYFCASSHRQGDTEAFFGQGTRLTVV.